Below are 15 T cell receptor beta chains sequenced from a single sample in a study of Ad26.COV2.S vaccination and SARS-CoV-2 variants. Treatment here: about 20 received Ad26.COV2.S at low or high dose, single or two shots; 5 received placebo; per-sample allocation not given. Sampling took place 63 days after the first vaccine or placebo injection. Data came from immunoSEQ multiplex PCR; TCRdb stores just in-frame clones and leaves some out. Here the sample spans 400,000 to 450,000 clones, about 93% being singletons. The sequences come from peripheral blood, collected in a trial of Ad26.COV2.S vaccine versus placebo. The receptors come from a person aged 18-65 years who received the Ad26.COV2.S COVID-19 vaccine or a placebo.

The chain joins TRBV4-3 to TRBJ2-1; D remains ambiguous. The V gene's germline CDR1 is LGHNA and CDR2 YSLEER. The CDR3 totals 12 residues. Trimming stripped 0 bases from V and 7 bases from J, with 4 bases between. The CDR3 DNA is TGCGCCAGCAGCCAAGACGGGAATGAGCAGTTCTTC. Its translation is CASSQDGNEQFF.

This chain uses TRBV5-4 with TRBJ2-3; D gene ambiguous. CDR1 SGHNT and CDR2 YYREEE come from the germline V gene (reference sequence). The CDR3 has 15 amino acids. The ends were cut back, 1 base at V and 0 bases at J, with 9 bases in the middle. The CDR3 region is CASSLRRTSTDTQYF. In nucleotides, the CDR3 is TGTGCCAGCAGCTTGCGCAGGACCAGCACAGATACGCAGTATTTT.

J is TRBJ1-1 and V is TRBV6-2 or TRBV6-3; the D is unclear. CDR3 length: 12 amino acids. Per germline, CDR1 MNHEY and CDR2 SVGEGT. V was shortened by 4 bases and J by 6 bases, with 9 bases between the two germline ends. The CDR3 coding sequence is TGTGCCAGCAGTTTGACCCCCCCTGAAGCTTTCTTT. Translated: CASSLTPPEAFF.

The V call is TRBV2, the J call TRBJ2-5; D unclear. The CDR3 sequence is 15 residues long. V lost 0 bases and J 4 bases, leaving 12 bases between the germline ends. Looked up from germline, CDR1 is SNHLY and CDR2 is FYNNEI. The CDR3 DNA reads as TGTGCCAGCAGTGAAGCCAAGGTCTTAAGAGAGACCCAGTACTTC. It yields the protein CASSEAKVLRETQYF.

The chain joins TRBV7-2 to TRBJ2-5, with 9 bases that match TRBD2. The CDR3 loop spans 15 amino acids. Per the germline V gene, CDR1 is SGHTA and CDR2 is FQGNSA. J was trimmed by 4 bases and V by 4 bases; bases with no gene match: 7. Here the CDR3 DNA reads TGTGCCAGCAGCTGGCGGGAGGGCCCGTCAGAGACCCAGTACTTC. Amino acids: CASSWREGPSETQYF.

This sequence joins TRBV6-2 or TRBV6-3 and TRBJ2-1, with D perhaps matching TRBD1 or TRBD2 (5 bases each). The CDR3 is 12 residues long. V dropped 6 bases and J dropped 11 bases, with 14 bases sitting between them. CDR1 and CDR2 (germline): MNHEY, SVGEGT. The CDR3 protein is CASSEPGRQQFF. The DNA of the CDR3 is TGTGCCAGCAGCGAACCGGGACGGCAGCAGTTCTTC.

The V and J genes are TRBV7-9 and TRBJ1-1; D ambiguous. Germline V lookup: CDR1 SEHNR, CDR2 FQNEAQ (reference sequence). Trimming shortened V by 1 base and J by 12 bases, and 9 bases separated the two germline ends. This CDR3 has 11 amino acids. The CDR3: CASSLDRDSFF. As DNA, the CDR3 is TGTGCCAGCAGCTTAGATCGGGATTCTTTCTTT.

The rearrangement links TRBV6-5 to TRBJ2-7, with TRBD2 identical over 12 bases. Germline V lookup: CDR1 MNHEY, CDR2 SVGAGI. J lost 5 bases, V lost 2 bases, and 4 bases had no gene match. The CDR3 extends over 15 amino acids. CDR3 residues: CASSYVLAGGNEQYF. The DNA of the CDR3 is TGTGCCAGCAGTTACGTTCTAGCGGGAGGGAACGAGCAGTACTTC.

The J gene is TRBJ1-4, the V gene TRBV6-6, with D tentatively TRBD1 (5 bases). V was shortened by 0 bases and J by 8 bases, with 13 bases between the two germline ends. Germline CDR1 reads MNHNY; CDR2 reads SVGAGI (reference sequence). The CDR3 runs 15 residues. This chain's CDR3 is CASSYSGTMGEKLFF. CDR3 DNA: TGTGCCAGCAGTTACTCGGGGACCATGGGGGAAAAACTGTTTTTT.

The chain links TRBV5-4 to TRBJ1-1; D is unclear. The germline V gene has CDR1 SGHNT and CDR2 YYREEE (reference sequence). V lost 4 bases to trimming and J lost 1 base, with 17 bases between them. The CDR3 is 16 amino acids. The CDR3 DNA is TGTGCCAGCAGCCCACCCGCCGGACGGAAGAACACTGAAGCTTTCTTT. It yields the protein CASSPPAGRKNTEAFF.

The chain joins TRBV4-2 to TRBJ2-7; D perhaps matches TRBD1 (5 bases). The CDR3 loop spans 16 amino acids. Germline V gives CDR1 LGHNA, CDR2 YNFKEQ. V was cut by 0 bases and J by 1 base, with 13 bases left in between. The CDR3 DNA reads TGTGCCAGCAGCCAAGATGGTCAGGGTGGTTCCTACGAGCAGTACTTC. Its protein product is CASSQDGQGGSYEQYF.

The rearrangement uses TRBV7-9 and TRBJ2-3; TRBD1 matches at 7 bases. The CDR3 is 16 residues long. Germline values: CDR1 SEHNR, CDR2 FQNEAQ (reference sequence). J lost 1 base, V lost 5 bases, and 9 bases had no gene match. CDR3 amino acids: CASSREDRAGTDTQYF. CDR3 nucleotide sequence: TGTGCCAGCAGCAGAGAAGACAGGGCAGGCACAGATACGCAGTATTTT.

In this sample, this clone turned up once. This chain uses TRBV5-6 with TRBJ2-1, with 9 bases aligning to TRBD2. The CDR3 has 15 amino acids. Trimming removed 0 bases from V and 8 bases from J; junction bases left unmatched: 6. Germline-derived CDR1 and CDR2 are SGHDT and YYEEEE. DNA for the CDR3: TGTGCCAGCAGCTTGGAGGTTAGCGGGAGTGATGAGCAGTTCTTC. Amino acids: CASSLEVSGSDEQFF.

The V gene is TRBV28, the J gene TRBJ2-1, with D possibly matching TRBD1 (5 bases). The V gene's germline CDR1 is MDHEN and CDR2 SYDVKM. This CDR3 has 16 residues. Trimming took off 5 bases at V and 4 bases at J, with 18 bases between the two ends. The DNA for the CDR3 is TGTGCCAGCAGTCCCACGGACACCAGGCCATACAATGAGCAGTTCTTC. It specifies CASSPTDTRPYNEQFF. Using reference TRBV28 and TRBJ2-1 for the parts outside the CDR3, the full variable domain is DVKVTQSSRYLVKRTGEKVFLECVQDMDHENMFWYRQDPGLGLRLIYFSYDVKMKEKGDIPEGYSVSREKKERFSLILESASTNQTSMYLCASSPTDTRPYNEQFFGPGTRLTVL.

This rearrangement joins TRBV29-1 to TRBJ2-5; D might be TRBD1 (5 bases). The CDR3 loop spans 15 amino acids. With 3 bases removed from V and 0 bases from J, the gap between germline ends came to 14 bases. Germline V gene lookup returns CDR1 SQVTM and CDR2 ANQGSEA. The chain's CDR3 is CSVEMWTTYQETQYF. In DNA, the CDR3 is TGCAGCGTTGAGATGTGGACAACGTACCAAGAGACCCAGTACTTC.